Presented here are 30 T cell receptor beta chains from one specimen sequenced in a study of blood T cell repertoires in COVID-19. TCRdb's copy holds only in-frame clones and misses some; the assay was immunoSEQ multiplex PCR. The sample contains over 200,000 clones, approximately 84% of which appear only once. Sequencing input: peripheral blood. The receptors were gathered from a man aged 40-50 years with active or convalescent COVID-19.

The rearrangement links TRBV7-9 to TRBJ1-1; D is perhaps TRBD1 (6 bases). The CDR3 has 17 residues. The germline gives CDR1 SEHNR, CDR2 FQNEAQ (reference sequence). V was pared by 5 bases and J by 0 bases, with 19 bases between. CDR3 DNA sequence: TGTGCCAGCAGCCCAACCAACAGGGATACCTTGAACACTGAAGCTTTCTTT. Protein product: CASSPTNRDTLNTEAFF.

This chain uses TRBV18 with TRBJ2-6; the D is unclear. Trimming took off 2 bases at V and 2 bases at J, with 4 bases between the two ends. Germline V gene data show CDR1 as KGHSH and CDR2 as LQKENI. This CDR3 is built from 14 residues. The CDR3 sequence is CASSPTTGANVLTF. DNA for the CDR3: TGTGCCAGCTCACCAACTACTGGGGCCAACGTCCTGACTTTC.

The V call is TRBV10-3, the J call TRBJ2-1; 7 nucleotides line up with TRBD1. J lost 5 bases, V lost 6 bases, and 7 bases had no gene match. The CDR3 covers 14 residues. CDR1 ENHRY and CDR2 SYGVKD come from the germline V gene. The CDR3 spells CAISTGEIHNEQFF. Written as DNA, the CDR3 is TGTGCCATCAGCACAGGGGAGATCCACAATGAGCAGTTCTTC.

The chain employs TRBV14 and TRBJ2-7, with D perhaps TRBD1 (6 bases). The CDR3 consists of 16 residues. Trimming left V 3 bases short and J 0 bases short, with 15 bases between. Germline V lookup: CDR1 SGHDN, CDR2 FVKESK. The chain's CDR3 is CASSHPRGSSSYEQYF. The CDR3 nucleotides read TGTGCCAGCAGCCACCCGAGGGGGTCGAGCTCCTACGAGCAGTACTTC. Variable domain in full (rest from reference TRBV14 and TRBJ2-7): EAGVTQFPSHSVIEKGQTVTLRCDPISGHDNLYWYRRVMGKEIKFLLHFVKESKQDESGMPNNRFLAERTGGTYSTLKVQPAELEDSGVYFCASSHPRGSSSYEQYFGPGTRLTVT.

This chain uses TRBV19 with TRBJ1-5; D gene ambiguous. CDR1 and CDR2 from the germline V gene are LNHDA and SQIVND (reference sequence). Between the trimmed V and J ends, which lost 6 bases and 2 bases, there was a span of 5 bases. This CDR3 region has 12 residues. CDR3 sequence (DNA): TGTGCCAGTAGGGCCGGCAATCAGCCCCAGCATTTT. Amino acids: CASRAGNQPQHF.

V usage is TRBV7-9 and J usage is TRBJ1-1, with 9 bases identical to TRBD1. V dropped 2 bases and J dropped 8; count of bases not matched to a gene: 6. CDR1 is SEHNR and CDR2 is FQNEAQ in the germline V gene (reference sequence). This CDR3 is 14 amino acids long. This chain's CDR3 is CASSLKGQGTEAFF. CDR3 in DNA: TGTGCCAGCAGCTTAAAGGGACAGGGTACGGAAGCTTTCTTT. Complete variable domain (other parts from reference TRBV7-9 and TRBJ1-1): DTGVSQNPRHKITKRGQNVTFRCDPISEHNRLYWYRQTLGQGPEFLTYFQNEAQLEKSRLLSDRFSAERPKGSFSTLEIQRTEQGDSAMYLCASSLKGQGTEAFFGQGTRLTVV.

V is TRBV6-6 and J is TRBJ2-3; 9 bases fit TRBD1. The germline CDR1 and CDR2 sequences are MNHNY and SVGAGI (reference sequence). Trimming cost V 5 bases and J 9 bases; bases outside gene matches: 6. CDR3 length: 13 amino acids. CDR3 region: CASSPLTGGTQYF. The CDR3 bases are TGTGCCAGCAGTCCCCTGACAGGGGGAACGCAGTATTTT.

The J gene is TRBJ1-2, the V gene TRBV27; D unclear. CDR3 size: 13 residues. Germline assignment: CDR1 MNHEY and CDR2 SMNVEV (reference sequence). Deletions cut 0 bases from V and 4 bases from J, with 6 bases between. In DNA, the CDR3 is TGTGCCAGCAGTTTATCGGAGGCCTATGGCTACACCTTC. Amino acids: CASSLSEAYGYTF.

The rearrangement uses TRBV5-4 and TRBJ2-5, with 9 bases matching TRBD1. V was clipped by 0 bases and J by 4 bases; unmatched bases: 7. The CDR3 has 16 residues. Germline lookup yields CDR1 SGHNT and CDR2 YYREEE (reference sequence). This chain's CDR3 is CASSLGGQGGAETQYF. The CDR3 coding sequence is TGTGCCAGCAGCTTGGGGGGACAGGGAGGGGCAGAGACCCAGTACTTC.

The gene calls are TRBV6-5 and TRBJ2-1, with 9 bases matching TRBD1. Germline V gives CDR1 MNHEY, CDR2 SVGAGI. V lost 6 bases, J lost 4 bases, and 7 bases stayed unmatched. The CDR3 has 15 amino acids. The CDR3 nucleotides are TGTGCCAGCAGATTCGGACAGGGGAGGTACAATGAGCAGTTCTTC. Encoded protein: CASRFGQGRYNEQFF.

The chain employs TRBV15 and TRBJ1-4; a weak D match, TRBD1 (5 bases). This CDR3 spans 15 amino acids. Germline V gene sequence: CDR1 LNHNV, CDR2 YYDKDF (reference sequence). Trimming took off 3 bases at V and 5 bases at J, with 13 bases between the two ends. The CDR3 region has the DNA TGTGCCACCAGCAGCCCCGACAGACGAAATGAAAAACTGTTTTTT. This gives the protein CATSSPDRRNEKLFF.

The chain combines TRBV25-1 with TRBJ1-2; D possibly corresponds to TRBD1 (5 bases). Germline V gene lookup returns CDR1 MGHDK and CDR2 SYGVNS. The CDR3 is made up of 13 amino acids. Between the trimmed V and J ends, which lost 2 bases and 6 bases, there was a span of 10 bases. The CDR3 protein is CASSETGSDGYTF. CDR3 DNA: TGTGCCAGCAGTGAAACAGGCAGCGATGGCTACACCTTC.

This clone has just one count. The chain combines TRBV2 with TRBJ2-5; 10 bases map to TRBD2. This CDR3 contains 15 residues. With 7 bases clipped from V and 5 bases from J, the junction kept 10 bases outside the gene matches. Per the germline V gene, CDR1 is SNHLY and CDR2 is FYNNEI. CDR3 DNA: TGTGCCAGCACGCCGGGACTAGCGAGGGGGGAGACCCAGTACTTC. Amino acids: CASTPGLARGETQYF.

CDR3 sequence: CASSLTSVLAKNIQYF. In DNA, the CDR3 is TGTGCCAGCAGTTTAACTAGCGTATTAGCCAAAAACATTCAGTACTTC. The V gene is TRBV28, the J gene TRBJ2-4; 7 bases are a match to TRBD2. Germline V gene lookup returns CDR1 MDHEN and CDR2 SYDVKM. The CDR3 has 16 amino acids. With V trimmed by 2 bases and J by 0 bases, 4 bases remained unmatched.

The chain has TRBV6-4 and TRBJ1-1; possibly TRBD1 for D (5 bases). V was shortened by 0 bases and J by 3 bases, with 8 bases between the two germline ends. CDR1 is MRHNA and CDR2 is SNTAGT in the germline V gene. The CDR3 consists of 14 residues. The CDR3 here is CASSDSWGDTEAFF. DNA for the CDR3: TGTGCCAGCAGTGACTCTTGGGGGGACACTGAAGCTTTCTTT.

The V and J genes are TRBV28 and TRBJ1-1, with D possibly being TRBD1 (5 bases). V gave up 5 bases and J gave up 3 bases, with 19 bases separating them. This CDR3 is built from 16 residues. Germline V gene data show CDR1 as MDHEN and CDR2 as SYDVKM. Here the CDR3 DNA reads TGTGCCAGCAGTCCCCCCACAGGACCTGGGGACACTGAAGCTTTCTTT. Translating gives CASSPPTGPGDTEAFF.

The V and J genes are TRBV5-1 and TRBJ2-3; 8 bases agree with TRBD2. Germline-derived CDR1 and CDR2 are SGHRS and YFSETQ. V lost 4 bases to trimming and J lost 7 bases; unmatched junction nucleotides: 11. The CDR3 is made up of 15 amino acids. CDR3 sequence (DNA): TGCGCCAGCAGCCCGGCTTTAGCGGGACCAAATACGCAGTATTTT. This codes for CASSPALAGPNTQYF.

This sequence joins TRBV9 and TRBJ2-1; possible D gene TRBD2, 7 bases. The CDR3 length is 15 residues. CDR1 is SGDLS and CDR2 is YYNGEE in the germline V gene. The V end lost 3 bases, the J end lost 9 bases, and 19 bases lay between the germline ends. This CDR3 reads CASSAYKGDYSEQFF. CDR3 DNA: TGTGCCAGCAGCGCCTATAAGGGGGACTATAGTGAGCAGTTCTTC.

The J gene is TRBJ1-6, the V gene TRBV28; 7 bases align to TRBD1. The germline V gene encodes CDR1 MDHEN and CDR2 SYDVKM. The CDR3 is 17 amino acids. The V gene end was trimmed by 4 bases and the J gene end by 7 bases; junction bases not matched to a gene: 13. CDR3 DNA: TGTGCCAGCAGTTCGACTCACAGGGGTAGGGGAAATTCACCCCTCCACTTT. Encoded protein: CASSSTHRGRGNSPLHF.

This sequence joins TRBV6-1 and TRBJ1-2, with 7 nucleotides matching TRBD1. The CDR3 runs to 13 residues. V lost 3 bases, J lost 5 bases, and 3 bases stayed unmatched. In germline, CDR1 is MNHNS, CDR2 SASEGT. DNA for the CDR3: TGTGCCAGCAGTGAGGGACAGAGATATGGCTACACCTTC. It codes for CASSEGQRYGYTF.

This chain joins TRBV3-1 (or the pseudogene TRBV3-2) and TRBJ1-5, with TRBD1 as a possible D gene (6 bases). Deletions cut 5 bases from V and 1 base from J, with 18 bases between. CDR1 and CDR2 from the germline V gene are LGHDT and YNNKEL (reference sequence). This CDR3 region has 17 residues. CDR3 residues: CASSETPGERSNQPQHF. CDR3 DNA: TGTGCCAGCAGCGAAACTCCAGGGGAGAGGAGCAATCAGCCCCAGCATTTT.

The V gene is TRBV25-1, the J gene TRBJ2-2; a possible D gene is TRBD2 (5 bases). Germline V gives CDR1 MGHDK, CDR2 SYGVNS. This CDR3 spans 17 amino acids. Trimming took off 5 bases at V and 0 bases at J, with 16 bases between the two ends. The CDR3 DNA sequence: TGTGCCAGCAGTAGGACTTATTTGGTTCCGAACACCGGGGAGCTGTTTTTT. Protein product: CASSRTYLVPNTGELFF.

This chain uses TRBV24-1 with TRBJ2-6, with TRBD1 matching 10 bases. Unmatched junction bases numbered 14, after V lost 6 bases and J lost 1 base. Germline CDR1 is KGHDR and CDR2 is SFDVKD. CDR3 length: 20 residues. Here the CDR3 DNA reads TGTGCCACCAGTCACCCTCCGGGACAGGGGAAGTCGTCTGGGGCCAACGTCCTGACTTTC. Translation: CATSHPPGQGKSSGANVLTF.

The chain couples TRBV14 to TRBJ1-2; D gene ambiguous. Germline assignment: CDR1 SGHDN and CDR2 FVKESK. Trimming removed 1 base from V and 2 bases from J, with 5 bases in between. The CDR3 is made up of 13 amino acids. In DNA, the CDR3 is TGTGCCAGCAGCCAAGGGGAGAACTATGGCTACACCTTC. Amino acid sequence: CASSQGENYGYTF.

This chain joins TRBV6-6 and TRBJ1-2; D gene unclear. In germline, CDR1 is MNHNY, CDR2 SVGAGI (reference sequence). Trimming removed 11 bases from V and 7 bases from J, with 14 bases in between. The CDR3 covers 11 residues. The CDR3, as DNA: TGTGCCGTTCAGAGGGCTGGTGGCTACACCTTC. As protein: CAVQRAGGYTF.

This clone was seen more than once but under ten times. The chain has TRBV29-1 and TRBJ2-3; 7 bases are shared with TRBD2. The CDR3 covers 13 residues. Trimming cost V 0 bases and J 9 bases; bases outside gene matches: 6. In germline, CDR1 is SQVTM, CDR2 ANQGSEA. The CDR3 sequence is CSVEDWQGGTQYF. The CDR3 DNA sequence: TGCAGCGTTGAAGATTGGCAGGGAGGGACGCAGTATTTT.

In this sample, this clone turned up once. The chain joins TRBV27 to TRBJ1-2; TRBD1 matches at 11 bases. The CDR3 is 17 residues long. The V gene's germline CDR1 is MNHEY and CDR2 SMNVEV (reference sequence). J gave up 3 bases and V 5 bases, and 11 bases lay outside the gene matches. This chain's CDR3 is CASSVLDRGRLDYGYTF. Here the CDR3 DNA reads TGTGCCAGCAGTGTATTGGACAGGGGGCGCCTAGACTATGGCTACACCTTC.

V usage is TRBV11-2 and J usage is TRBJ2-5, with 9 positions matching TRBD2. V was clipped by 5 bases and J by 5 bases; unmatched bases: 9. Germline V CDR1 and CDR2: SGHAT, FQNNGV. The CDR3 runs to 15 residues. The CDR3 DNA follows: TGTGCCAGCAGCATCGGGACTAGCTCGGGGGAGACCCAGTACTTC. Protein: CASSIGTSSGETQYF.

The V call is TRBV28, the J call TRBJ1-5, with a tentative D call TRBD1 (6 bases). Trimming shortened V by 4 bases and J by 7 bases, and 11 bases separated the two germline ends. Germline CDR1 reads MDHEN; CDR2 reads SYDVKM. The CDR3 extends over 13 amino acids. CDR3 region: CASSSQGGQPQHF. The CDR3 DNA is TGTGCCAGCAGTTCACAGGGTGGACAGCCCCAGCATTTT. The whole variable domain, filled in from reference TRBV28 and TRBJ1-5, reads DVKVTQSSRYLVKRTGEKVFLECVQDMDHENMFWYRQDPGLGLRLIYFSYDVKMKEKGDIPEGYSVSREKKERFSLILESASTNQTSMYLCASSSQGGQPQHFGDGTRLSIL.

The CDR3 coding sequence is TGTGCCAGCAGCGACAACCGGGACGGGGGGACTAATGAAAAACTGTTTTTT. Its translation is CASSDNRDGGTNEKLFF. The rearrangement links TRBV12-1 to TRBJ1-4. TRBV12-1 is a listed pseudogene. The CDR3 has 17 residues.